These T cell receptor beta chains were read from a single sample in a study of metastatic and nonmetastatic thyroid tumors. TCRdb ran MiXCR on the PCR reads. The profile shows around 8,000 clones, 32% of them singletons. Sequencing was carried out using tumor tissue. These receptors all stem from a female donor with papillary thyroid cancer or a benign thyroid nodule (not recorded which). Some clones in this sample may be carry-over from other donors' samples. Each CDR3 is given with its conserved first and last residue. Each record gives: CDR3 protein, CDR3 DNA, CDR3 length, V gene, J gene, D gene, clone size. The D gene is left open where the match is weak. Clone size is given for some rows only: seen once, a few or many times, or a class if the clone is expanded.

cdr3_aa: CSAREWGTGAGNTIYF
cdr3_nt: TGCAGTGCTAGAGAATGGGGCACGGGGGCTGGAAACACCATATATTTT
cdr3_length: 16
v_call: TRBV20-1
j_call: TRBJ1-3
d_call: .
clone_size: few

cdr3_aa: CASSLDGSNTGELFF
cdr3_nt: TGTGCCAGCAGCTTAGACGGGTCGAACACCGGGGAGCTGTTTTTT
cdr3_length: 15
v_call: TRBV7-3
j_call: TRBJ2-2
d_call: .
clone_size: .

cdr3_aa: CASVSEAANTGELFF
cdr3_nt: TGTGCCAGCGTCTCGGAGGCAGCGAACACCGGGGAGCTGTTTTTT
cdr3_length: 15
v_call: TRBV3-1
j_call: TRBJ2-2
d_call: .
clone_size: .

cdr3_aa: CASSSVTGQFGYTF
cdr3_nt: TGTGCCAGCAGTTCCGTGACAGGGCAATTTGGCTACACCTTC
cdr3_length: 14
v_call: TRBV12-3/TRBV12-4
j_call: TRBJ1-2
d_call: TRBD1
clone_size: few

cdr3_aa: CASSPGQGSQREAFF
cdr3_nt: TGTGCCAGCAGCCCGGGACAGGGATCCCAGCGTGAAGCTTTCTTT
cdr3_length: 15
v_call: TRBV5-6
j_call: TRBJ1-1
d_call: TRBD1
clone_size: many

cdr3_aa: CASSQRTGTRPQETQYF
cdr3_nt: TGCGCCAGCAGCCAAAGGACAGGGACGAGACCACAAGAGACCCAGTACTTC
cdr3_length: 17
v_call: TRBV4-1
j_call: TRBJ2-5
d_call: TRBD1
clone_size: many

cdr3_aa: CSSRCDPERDTQYF
cdr3_nt: TGTTCCAGCAGATGTGACCCCGAGCGAGATACCCAGTACTTC
cdr3_length: 14
v_call: TRBV28
j_call: TRBJ2-5
d_call: .
clone_size: once

cdr3_aa: CASALAGDPSYEQYF
cdr3_nt: TGTGCTAGTGCCCTAGCGGGAGACCCATCCTACGAGCAGTACTTC
cdr3_length: 15
v_call: TRBV12-5
j_call: TRBJ2-7
d_call: TRBD2
clone_size: few

cdr3_aa: CSAQGTRTNYGYTF
cdr3_nt: TGCAGTGCCCAGGGGACGCGAACTAACTATGGCTACACCTTC
cdr3_length: 14
v_call: TRBV20-1
j_call: TRBJ1-2
d_call: .
clone_size: .

cdr3_aa: CASLPGQVRKGPYGYTF
cdr3_nt: TGTGCCAGCCTGCCGGGACAGGTGCGAAAAGGCCCCTATGGCTACACCTTC
cdr3_length: 17
v_call: TRBV27
j_call: TRBJ1-2
d_call: TRBD1
clone_size: .

cdr3_aa: CASSQVTNEQFF
cdr3_nt: TGTGCCAGCAGCCAAGTGACAAATGAGCAGTTCTTC
cdr3_length: 12
v_call: TRBV3-1
j_call: TRBJ2-1
d_call: .
clone_size: medium-sized

cdr3_aa: CASSQGDSSGFYEQYF
cdr3_nt: TGTGCCAGCAGTCAAGGGGACTCTAGCGGCTTTTACGAGCAGTACTTC
cdr3_length: 16
v_call: TRBV6-1
j_call: TRBJ2-7
d_call: TRBD2
clone_size: .

cdr3_aa: CASSQDLQELQETQYF
cdr3_nt: TGTGCCAGCAGCCAAGACCTTCAGGAACTCCAAGAGACCCAGTACTTC
cdr3_length: 16
v_call: TRBV3-1
j_call: TRBJ2-5
d_call: .
clone_size: .

cdr3_aa: CASSFRGSKAF
cdr3_nt: TGTGCCAGCAGCTTTAGGGGGAGCAAGGCCTTC
cdr3_length: 11
v_call: TRBV13
j_call: TRBJ2-7
d_call: .
clone_size: .

cdr3_aa: CASSYQTDYEQYF
cdr3_nt: TGTGCCAGCAGCTACCAGACAGACTACGAGCAGTACTTC
cdr3_length: 13
v_call: TRBV3-1
j_call: TRBJ2-7
d_call: .
clone_size: medium-sized

cdr3_aa: CALQGRGTDTHSF
cdr3_nt: TGTGCCCTACAGGGCAGGGGCACAGATACGCACTCTTTT
cdr3_length: 13
v_call: TRBV10-3
j_call: TRBJ2-3
d_call: .
clone_size: .

cdr3_aa: CASSQGTGGTGELFF
cdr3_nt: TGTGCCAGCAGCCAAGGGACAGGGGGCACCGGGGAGCTGTTTTTT
cdr3_length: 15
v_call: TRBV3-1
j_call: TRBJ2-2
d_call: TRBD1
clone_size: .

cdr3_aa: CASSQEGGNTIYF
cdr3_nt: TGTGCCAGCAGCCAAGAGGGGGGGAACACCATATATTTT
cdr3_length: 13
v_call: TRBV3-1
j_call: TRBJ1-3
d_call: .
clone_size: medium-sized

cdr3_aa: CASSVGALGPGEETQYF
cdr3_nt: TGTGCCAGCAGCGTAGGGGCCTTGGGGCCAGGGGAAGAGACCCAGTACTTC
cdr3_length: 17
v_call: TRBV9
j_call: TRBJ2-5
d_call: .
clone_size: many

cdr3_aa: CASSPDSEAFF
cdr3_nt: TGTGCCAGCAGCCCGGACAGTGAAGCTTTCTTT
cdr3_length: 11
v_call: TRBV7-2
j_call: TRBJ1-1
d_call: .
clone_size: .

cdr3_aa: CASSLGGGADDAQFF
cdr3_nt: TGTGCCAGCAGTTTGGGGGGGGGCGCCGACGATGCTCAGTTCTTC
cdr3_length: 15
v_call: TRBV12-3/TRBV12-4
j_call: TRBJ2-1
d_call: .
clone_size: .

cdr3_aa: CATRTGGDTGELFF
cdr3_nt: TGTGCCACCAGGACAGGGGGCGACACCGGGGAGCTGTTTTTT
cdr3_length: 14
v_call: TRBV24-1
j_call: TRBJ2-2
d_call: TRBD1
clone_size: .

cdr3_aa: CASSGGSTDTQYF
cdr3_nt: TGTGCCAGCAGTGGAGGTAGCACAGATACGCAGTATTTT
cdr3_length: 13
v_call: TRBV28
j_call: TRBJ2-3
d_call: .
clone_size: .

cdr3_aa: CASSEDRDTGELFF
cdr3_nt: TGTGCCAGCAGTGAGGACAGGGACACCGGGGAGCTGTTTTTT
cdr3_length: 14
v_call: TRBV25-1
j_call: TRBJ2-2
d_call: TRBD1
clone_size: few

cdr3_aa: CASSEREGLDGGLFF
cdr3_nt: TGTGCCAGCAGTGAGCGGGAGGGCCTCGACGGGGGGCTGTTTTTT
cdr3_length: 15
v_call: TRBV2
j_call: TRBJ2-2
d_call: TRBD2
clone_size: .

cdr3_aa: CASSLRQSNSPLHF
cdr3_nt: TGTGCCAGCAGTTTAAGGCAGAGCAATTCACCCCTCCACTTT
cdr3_length: 14
v_call: TRBV27
j_call: TRBJ1-6
d_call: .
clone_size: .

cdr3_aa: CASSQGNSPLHF
cdr3_nt: TGCGCCAGCAGCCAGGGTAATTCACCCCTCCACTTT
cdr3_length: 12
v_call: TRBV4-1
j_call: TRBJ1-6
d_call: .
clone_size: many

cdr3_aa: CASTPVGSTLREQYF
cdr3_nt: TGTGCCAGCACCCCAGTGGGCAGCACGCTACGTGAGCAGTACTTC
cdr3_length: 15
v_call: TRBV28
j_call: TRBJ2-7
d_call: .
clone_size: few

cdr3_aa: CASSLWTGGNQPQHF
cdr3_nt: TGTGCCAGCAGCTTGTGGACAGGGGGTAATCAGCCCCAGCATTTT
cdr3_length: 15
v_call: TRBV5-6
j_call: TRBJ1-5
d_call: TRBD1
clone_size: medium-sized

cdr3_aa: CASSQDFAGYEQYF
cdr3_nt: TGTGCCAGCAGCCAAGATTTTGCGGGATACGAGCAGTACTTC
cdr3_length: 14
v_call: TRBV3-1
j_call: TRBJ2-7
d_call: .
clone_size: .

cdr3_aa: CASSSDRDVYGYTF
cdr3_nt: TGTGCCAGCTCATCCGACAGGGACGTCTATGGCTACACCTTC
cdr3_length: 14
v_call: TRBV18
j_call: TRBJ1-2
d_call: TRBD1
clone_size: .

cdr3_aa: CASKYVAGGPGETQYF
cdr3_nt: TGTGCCAGCAAGTACGTAGCGGGAGGGCCGGGAGAGACCCAGTACTTC
cdr3_length: 16
v_call: TRBV2
j_call: TRBJ2-5
d_call: TRBD2
clone_size: .

cdr3_aa: CASSFLAGGTYEQYF
cdr3_nt: TGTGCCAGCAGCTTTCTAGCGGGGGGCACCTACGAGCAGTACTTC
cdr3_length: 15
v_call: TRBV11-2
j_call: TRBJ2-7
d_call: TRBD2
clone_size: .

cdr3_aa: CASVTGGRETQYF
cdr3_nt: TGTGCCTCAGTGACTGGCGGGAGAGAGACCCAGTACTTC
cdr3_length: 13
v_call: TRBV2
j_call: TRBJ2-5
d_call: TRBD2
clone_size: few

cdr3_aa: CAISESTQAYEQYF
cdr3_nt: TGTGCCATCAGTGAGTCGACCCAGGCCTACGAGCAGTACTTC
cdr3_length: 14
v_call: TRBV10-3
j_call: TRBJ2-7
d_call: .
clone_size: medium-sized

cdr3_aa: CASSRDWSYEQYF
cdr3_nt: TGTGCCAGCAGTAGGGACTGGAGCTACGAGCAGTACTTC
cdr3_length: 13
v_call: TRBV6-1
j_call: TRBJ2-7
d_call: .
clone_size: large

cdr3_aa: CSPFIRLGGEQYF
cdr3_nt: TGCAGTCCTTTTATACGCCTGGGGGGCGAGCAGTACTTC
cdr3_length: 13
v_call: TRBV20-1
j_call: TRBJ2-7
d_call: .
clone_size: .

cdr3_aa: CASSPQGRVAFF
cdr3_nt: TGTGCCAGCAGTCCACAGGGCAGGGTAGCTTTCTTT
cdr3_length: 12
v_call: TRBV28
j_call: TRBJ1-1
d_call: .
clone_size: .

cdr3_aa: CASSLSGPFTNEQFF
cdr3_nt: TGCGCCAGCAGCTTGAGCGGGCCCTTTACAAATGAGCAGTTCTTC
cdr3_length: 15
v_call: TRBV5-1
j_call: TRBJ2-1
d_call: .
clone_size: medium-sized

cdr3_aa: CASSPPGGYPYEQYF
cdr3_nt: TGTGCCAGCAGCCCACCTGGTGGGTACCCCTACGAGCAGTACTTC
cdr3_length: 15
v_call: TRBV9
j_call: TRBJ2-7
d_call: .
clone_size: medium-sized

cdr3_aa: CSALSTGANQPQHF
cdr3_nt: TGCAGTGCTCTATCGACAGGGGCAAATCAGCCCCAGCATTTT
cdr3_length: 14
v_call: TRBV20-1
j_call: TRBJ1-5
d_call: TRBD1
clone_size: .